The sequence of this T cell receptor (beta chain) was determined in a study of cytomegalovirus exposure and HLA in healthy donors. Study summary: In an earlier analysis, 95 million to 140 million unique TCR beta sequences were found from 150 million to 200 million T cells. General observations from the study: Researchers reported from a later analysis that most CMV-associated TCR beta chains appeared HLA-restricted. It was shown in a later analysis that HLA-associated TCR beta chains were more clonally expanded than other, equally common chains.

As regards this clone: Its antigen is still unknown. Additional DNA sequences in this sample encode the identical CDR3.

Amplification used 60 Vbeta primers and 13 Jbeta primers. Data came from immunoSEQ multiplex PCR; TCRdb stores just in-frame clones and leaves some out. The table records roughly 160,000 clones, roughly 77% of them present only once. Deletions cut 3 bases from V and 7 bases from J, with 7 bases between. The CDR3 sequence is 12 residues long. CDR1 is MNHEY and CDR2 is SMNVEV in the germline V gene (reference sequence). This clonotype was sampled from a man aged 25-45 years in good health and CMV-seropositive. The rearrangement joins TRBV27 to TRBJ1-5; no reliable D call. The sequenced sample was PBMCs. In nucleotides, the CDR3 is TGTGCCAGCAGTTTTGAGGGACAGCCCCAGCATTTT. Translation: CASSFEGQPQHF.